This T cell receptor beta chain was identified in a study of T cells in Graves' hyperthyroidism and ophthalmopathy (dated by TCRdb to about 2019). Turning to the overall study: Peripheral blood was sampled at the time of initial diagnosis, prior to any treatment. A discovery cohort of approximately 100 patients, fewer than 50 with Graves' ophthalmopathy and approximately 57 with stable Graves' hyperthyroidism, was used to find distinguishing TCR V-J signatures. An independent validation cohort of about 20 hyperthyroidism patients and about 15 patients who later progressed to ophthalmopathy tested prospective prediction of ophthalmopathy. The roughly 91 discovery patients were randomly divided into training and test sets at a 7:3 ratio. The study also compared thyroid tissue and blood T-cell repertoires from five or six Graves' hyperthyroidism patients. Following sampling, methimazole starting at 30 mg daily was given to hyperthyroidism patients, and high-dose intravenous methylprednisolone was given to ophthalmopathy patients. The paper describes TCR Vbeta CDR3 sequencing of around 130 peripheral blood samples, made up of some 40 ophthalmopathy patients, 70 to 80 hyperthyroidism patients and 17 progressor patients.

This clonotype occurred a few times. It lacks a known antigen. No base quality values were provided; no much bigger clone lies one nucleotide off. The investigation overall reported the following: Sample size was not statistically predetermined, and blinding of investigators to group allocation was not performed. Blood samples also contained most of the expanded thyroid clonotypes (frequency above 0.001), which suggests that blood repertoires may reflect thyroid immune responses. During validation, the model predicted progression to ophthalmopathy a median of roughly six months ahead of onset, with approximately 70% sensitivity and less than 85% specificity. A 13 V-J signature model separated ophthalmopathy from stable hyperthyroidism, with around 90% sensitivity and roughly 81% specificity in cross-validation and 80%/75% in testing.

The germline V gene yields SNHLY for CDR1 and FYNNEI for CDR2. Here V drops 6 bases and J drops 6 bases, and the junction holds 7 bases not matched to any gene. The CDR3, from cysteine to phenylalanine, totals 14 residues. Kept here is only the CDR3 DNA, which spans 42 bases and is read in frame from base 1. Stable Graves' hyperthyroidism was defined as no progression to ophthalmopathy during 18 months of follow-up. Hyperthyroidism patients were newly diagnosed, had a disease duration of under 2 months, and were aged 18 to 65 years. Exclusion was applied to patients with uncontrolled infections, other autoimmune diseases, pregnancy or lactation. Diagnoses were based on clinical symptoms, serum thyroxine and TRAb, thyroid ultrasound and orbital computed tomography. PBMCs were isolated from approximately 10 ml of fresh peripheral blood by Ficoll-Paque density gradient centrifugation. Total RNA was extracted using Trizol reagent, and RNA quality was assessed on an Agilent 2100 Bioanalyzer.

Amplification of TCR beta CDR3 regions was carried out from RNA transcripts. The first round of RT-PCR for the TCR CDR3 was performed with the HTBI primer set and the Qiagen OneStep RT-PCR kit. The libraries were constructed in a second round of multiplex PCR and then size-selected and purified. Sequencing of the libraries was done on an Illumina HiSeq2000 using paired-end 100 bp reads. Per the source publication's procedure: SOAPnuke was used to process the raw data, throwing out any read that contained adapters or uncalled bases, had a mean Phred below 15, or lacked an exact constant-primer or identifier match. COPE v1.2.5 was used to merge the high-quality paired reads, and each unique nucleotide sequence was defined as a clonotype. MiTCR v1.1 was used to align the clonotypes against IMGT TRBV, TRBD and TRBJ reference segments. The analysis included only V-J combinations with a frequency above 0.0001, which together covered 99% to 99.2% of the repertoires. A TCS score was defined as the ratio of F50 (clonal expansion) to E x V (chaos), with BLOSUM62-based TCRdist applied between CDR3 peptides within each V-J. Welch's t-statistics and random forest reduced fewer than 600 V-J features to 10 to 15, which were used in a naive Bayes classifier (R e1071). The public sequencing data were trimmed at Q25 with fastp and processed into clonotypes with MiXCR by TCRdb, which kept only in-frame beta chains. Rows with a matching CDR3 protein are joined into one entry that keeps the most common DNA and genes. None of the V and J calls come from the authors' own analysis; TCRdb made them. This sample holds more than 650,000 distinct CDR3 sequences; around 13% were observed only once. 10% of the sample belongs to the ten largest clones.

This clonotype was sampled from a woman aged 18-35 years with Graves' hyperthyroidism. The sequencing input was blood. The chain is made from TRBV2 and TRBJ2-2, and TRBD1 aligns with 7 junction nucleotides. This receptor carries the CDR3 CASSGWQGAGELFF. The sequenced DNA: TGTGCCAGCAGCGGATGGCAGGGGGCCGGGGAGCTGTTTTTT.